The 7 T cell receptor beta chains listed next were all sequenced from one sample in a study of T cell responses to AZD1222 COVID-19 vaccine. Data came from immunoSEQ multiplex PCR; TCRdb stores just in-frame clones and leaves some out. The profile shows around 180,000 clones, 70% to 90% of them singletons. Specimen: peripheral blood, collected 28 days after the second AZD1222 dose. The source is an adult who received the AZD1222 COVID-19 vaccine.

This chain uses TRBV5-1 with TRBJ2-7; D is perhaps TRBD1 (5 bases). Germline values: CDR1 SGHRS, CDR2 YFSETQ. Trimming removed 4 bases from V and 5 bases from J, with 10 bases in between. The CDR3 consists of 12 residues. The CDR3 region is CASSVDRDEQYF. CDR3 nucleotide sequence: TGCGCCAGCAGCGTTGACAGAGACGAGCAGTACTTC.

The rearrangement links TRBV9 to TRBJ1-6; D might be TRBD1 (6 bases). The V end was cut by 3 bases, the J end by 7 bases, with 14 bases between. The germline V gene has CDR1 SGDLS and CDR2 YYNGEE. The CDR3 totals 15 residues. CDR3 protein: CASSDSETGNSPLHF. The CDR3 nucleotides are TGTGCCAGCAGCGACTCCGAGACAGGCAATTCACCCCTCCACTTT.

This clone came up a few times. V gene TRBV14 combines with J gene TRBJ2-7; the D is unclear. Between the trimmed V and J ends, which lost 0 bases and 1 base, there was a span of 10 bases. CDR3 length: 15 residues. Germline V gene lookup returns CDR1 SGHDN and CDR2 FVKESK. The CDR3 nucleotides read TGTGCCAGCAGCCAAGAATCGCAGGTTTCCTACGAGCAGTACTTC. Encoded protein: CASSQESQVSYEQYF.

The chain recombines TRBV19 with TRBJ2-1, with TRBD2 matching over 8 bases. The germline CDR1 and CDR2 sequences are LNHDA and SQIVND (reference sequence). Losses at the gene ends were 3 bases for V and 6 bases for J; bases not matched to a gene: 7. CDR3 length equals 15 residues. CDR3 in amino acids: CASSIPGLGSNEQFF. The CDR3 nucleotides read TGTGCCAGTAGTATTCCGGGACTAGGATCCAATGAGCAGTTCTTC.

The CDR3 coding sequence is TGTGCCAGCAGCGCCCGGACTATTGGGGCCAACGTCCTGACTTTC. Its protein is CASSARTIGANVLTF. The chain joins TRBV7-3 to TRBJ2-6; a weak D match, TRBD2 (6 bases). V gave up 5 bases and J gave up 3 bases, with 11 bases separating them. The V gene's germline CDR1 is SGHTA and CDR2 FQGTGA. This CDR3 comprises 15 residues.

Here the CDR3 DNA reads TGCGCCAGCAGCAGCACAGGGGGCCGTGACACAGATACGCAGTATTTT. Encoded protein: CASSSTGGRDTDTQYF. The chain is built from TRBV5-1 and TRBJ2-3; 9 bases are a match to TRBD1. V lost 4 bases to trimming and J lost 2 bases; unmatched junction nucleotides: 8. The CDR3 runs 16 residues. The V gene's germline CDR1 is SGHRS and CDR2 YFSETQ.

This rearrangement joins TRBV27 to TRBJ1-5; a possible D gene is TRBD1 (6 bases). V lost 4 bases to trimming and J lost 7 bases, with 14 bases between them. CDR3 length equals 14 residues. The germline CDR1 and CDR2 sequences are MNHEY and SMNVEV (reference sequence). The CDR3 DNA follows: TGTGCCAGCAGTTCGGACAGAAATAGGCAGCCCCAGCATTTT. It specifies CASSSDRNRQPQHF.